The 14 T cell receptor beta chains reported below all come from one sample, sequenced in a study of shared clonotypes between healthy human individuals. Assay used: immunoSEQ multiplex PCR; TCRdb lists only in-frame clones, some missing. This sample has 2,100,000 or so clones, with more than 90% found just once. Sample: naive CD4+ T cells sorted from blood. As for subset: CD45RA+ positively selected. These receptors were collected from a man younger than 35 in good health.

Worth noting for this clone: This specimen includes other DNA sequences encoding the same CDR3. J is TRBJ2-3 and V is TRBV11-2; D is possibly TRBD2 (5 bases). The CDR3 has 16 residues. Trimming shortened V by 0 bases and J by 0 bases, and 10 bases separated the two germline ends. CDR1 is SGHAT and CDR2 is FQNNGV in the germline V gene. The CDR3 spells CASSLEGRTSTDTQYF. CDR3 in DNA: TGTGCCAGCAGCTTAGAGGGCAGGACTAGCACAGATACGCAGTATTTT.

This clone appeared a few times. This chain uses TRBV5-1 with TRBJ1-6; 8 nucleotides align to TRBD1. The CDR3 is made up of 14 amino acids. CDR1 and CDR2 from the germline V gene are SGHRS and YFSETQ. V lost 4 bases to trimming and J lost 10 bases; unmatched junction nucleotides: 7. CDR3 coding DNA: TGCGCCAGCAGCCGCGGACAGGGTATGTCACCCCTCCACTTT. Its translation is CASSRGQGMSPLHF.

The chain has TRBV2 and TRBJ1-2; D gene uncertain. V lost 4 bases and J 2 bases, leaving 8 bases between the germline ends. Germline loops: CDR1 SNHLY, CDR2 FYNNEI. This CDR3 comprises 13 residues. CDR3: CASSATENYGYTF. The CDR3, as DNA: TGTGCCAGCAGTGCTACAGAGAACTATGGCTACACCTTC.

This clone was seen a handful of times. V usage is TRBV19 and J usage is TRBJ2-3; 11 bases map to TRBD2. Germline lookup yields CDR1 LNHDA and CDR2 SQIVND (reference sequence). CDR3 length equals 15 residues. The V gene end was trimmed by 6 bases and the J gene end by 5 bases; junction bases not matched to a gene: 7. CDR3 DNA sequence: TGTGCCAGTAGAACTAGCGGGAGTGGTAAAGATACGCAGTATTTT. It encodes CASRTSGSGKDTQYF.

This chain connects TRBV10-3 to TRBJ1-6; TRBD1 agrees at 9 bases. With V trimmed by 2 bases and J by 8 bases, 4 bases remained unmatched. Per the germline V gene, CDR1 is ENHRY and CDR2 is SYGVKD. The length of the CDR3 is 15 residues. DNA for the CDR3: TGTGCCATCAGTGAGGACAGGGGGACGTATTCACCCCTCCACTTT. This translates into CAISEDRGTYSPLHF.

The V and J genes are TRBV30 and TRBJ1-1; a possible D gene is TRBD1 (5 bases). Per germline, CDR1 GTSNPN and CDR2 SVGIG (reference sequence). Trimming pared 2 bases from V and 0 bases from J, leaving 13 bases between. The length of the CDR3 is 15 residues. This CDR3 is CAWSLRVTVNTEAFF. As DNA, the CDR3 is TGTGCCTGGAGTCTCCGCGTGACAGTGAACACTGAAGCTTTCTTT.

The rearrangement links TRBV5-1 to TRBJ1-4; the D gene is possibly TRBD1 (5 bases). V was shortened by 7 bases and J by 8 bases, with 21 bases between the two germline ends. CDR1 is SGHRS and CDR2 is YFSETQ in the germline V gene. The CDR3 is 15 amino acids. The CDR3 protein is CASGAVGQGREKLFF. The CDR3 DNA reads as TGCGCCAGCGGCGCTGTTGGTCAGGGAAGAGAAAAACTGTTTTTT.

This chain uses TRBV30 with TRBJ2-2; 9 nucleotides align to TRBD2. CDR3 length: 16 residues. The germline V gene has CDR1 GTSNPN and CDR2 SVGIG (reference sequence). After removal of 4 bases from V and 3 bases from J, the junction contained 9 bases not matched to a gene. CDR3 protein: CAWTLSGGGDTGELFF. DNA for the CDR3: TGTGCCTGGACCCTTAGCGGGGGCGGGGACACCGGGGAGCTGTTTTTT.

V is TRBV12-5 and J is TRBJ2-1; TRBD1 agrees at 7 bases. The CDR3 covers 16 residues. CDR1 LGHNT and CDR2 FRNRAP come from the germline V gene. The junction had 17 bases not matched to a gene; V was cut back by 5 bases and J by 10 bases. The CDR3, as DNA: TGTGCTAGTGGTCCCGGGACAGCCTGGCTTGGTTCAGAGCAGTTCTTC. This codes for CASGPGTAWLGSEQFF. The variable domain in full, with the rest retrieved from reference TRBV12-5 and TRBJ2-1, is DARVTQTPRHKVTEMGQEVTMRCQPILGHNTVFWYRQTMMQGLELLAYFRNRAPLDDSGMPKDRFSAEMPDATLATLKIQPSEPRDSAVYFCASGPGTAWLGSEQFFGPGTRLTVL.

The chain couples TRBV6-5 to TRBJ1-3; D remains unclear. Looked up from germline, CDR1 is MNHEY and CDR2 is SVGAGI. The V and J ends lost 5 bases and 2 bases respectively, with 10 bases between them. This CDR3 is built from 14 residues. The CDR3 DNA sequence: TGTGCCAGCAGTGATTCGGGCACTGGAAACACCATATATTTT. Its protein product is CASSDSGTGNTIYF.

For this clone: At one boundary the junction diverges from the germline segment, which might be a read error. The chain couples TRBV6-5 to TRBJ1-1, with a weak D call TRBD1 (5 bases). The CDR3 is 13 amino acids. Per germline, CDR1 MNHEY and CDR2 SVGAGI. The CDR3 here is CACRRQLNTEAFF. For the CDR3, the DNA is TGTGCCTGCAGGAGACAGCTGAACACTGAAGCTTTCTTT.

V usage is TRBV6-1 and J usage is TRBJ1-2; D unresolved. V was trimmed by 3 bases and J by 3 bases, leaving 8 bases between them. The length of the CDR3 is 13 residues. Germline V gene lookup returns CDR1 MNHNS and CDR2 SASEGT. The CDR3: CASSDGLDYGYTF. CDR3 coding DNA: TGTGCCAGCAGTGATGGGCTTGACTATGGCTACACCTTC.

The DNA for the CDR3 is TGTGCCAGCGTCCCGGGAGGGAATGGCTACACCTTC. Translating it yields CASVPGGNGYTF. The chain combines TRBV28 with TRBJ1-2; D is ambiguous. The CDR3 runs to 12 residues. V shed 8 bases and J shed 6 bases, with 13 bases lying between them. Germline V gene data show CDR1 as MDHEN and CDR2 as SYDVKM.

This clone was observed a single time. The chain recombines TRBV6-1 with TRBJ2-7; 10 positions agree with TRBD1. From germline, CDR1 is MNHNS and CDR2 SASEGT. This CDR3 has 15 amino acids. V lost 0 bases and J lost 5; bases outside the gene matches: 4. Here the CDR3 reads CASSEAGTGVDEQYF. DNA for the CDR3: TGTGCCAGCAGTGAAGCTGGGACAGGGGTGGACGAGCAGTACTTC.